This T cell receptor beta chain was found in a study of T cell repertoires in cytomegalovirus infection. Study in general: HLA-B-restricted CMV epitopes that are well studied were used alongside recently identified HLA-C-restricted ones. CMV infection together with matching HLA type was indicated by public TCR beta signatures. Study outcomes and limitations: The cumulative frequency of public TCR beta families distinguished individuals who carried CMV together with the relevant HLA. The ex vivo response was dominated by HLA-C-restricted CMV-specific TCR beta clonotypes.

This clonotype was seen at least ten times. As yet, its antigen is unknown. TCRdb reprocessed the reads with MiXCR, giving one entry per CDR3 protein. The sample has more than 75,000 distinct CDR3 sequences; 25% to 30% are singletons. The CDR3 is made up of 13 amino acids. Germline CDR1 is MNHEY and CDR2 is SVGAGI. The V segment lost 7 bases and the J segment 9 bases; nucleotides outside the gene matches: 7. Sequenced here: CD8+ T cells from cultured PBMCs, sampled from culture after CMV antigen stimulation. V and J are TRBV6-5 and TRBJ2-7, with 12 bases identical to TRBD1. This clonotype was sampled from a human donor in good health (CMV status not recorded). Some clones in this sample may be carry-over from other donors' samples. The DNA for the CDR3 is TGTGCCAGCACCCCGGGACAGGGGGCTCGGCAGTACTTC. Its protein is CASTPGQGARQYF.